The clone carrying this T cell receptor (beta chain) was counted between two and nine times. The entry originates in a study of T-cell reconstitution after alpha-beta-depleted transplantation in children. A TCRbeta library incorporating unique molecular identifiers was prepared. TCRdb processed the PCR reads anew with MiXCR; each CDR3 protein has one entry. The sample comprises over 550,000 distinct CDR3 sequences, over 9.5% of which are singletons, and less than 5% rests with the top ten. Sequencing was performed on PBMCs from the stem cell graft donor, taken from the stem cell graft. This clonotype was obtained from a human donor who donated a stem cell graft to a child with acute myeloid leukemia.

The CDR3 nucleotides are TGCAGCGTTGACAGGGGCGCGGGAGAGACCCAGTACTTC. It specifies CSVDRGAGETQYF. V and J are TRBV29-1 and TRBJ2-5; D may be TRBD1 (6 bases). The V gene lost 3 bases and the J gene lost 4 bases, with 12 bases spanning the gap. The CDR3 spans 13 residues. Germline-derived CDR1 and CDR2 are SQVTM and ANQGSEA.